The text below deals with one T cell receptor beta chain. It was into CD45RA+ naive and CD45RA-negative memory subsets that the CD4+ cells were split. The data were produced by immunoSEQ multiplex PCR, yet TCRdb's version contains in-frame clones alone and is incomplete. The sample shows approximately 2,300,000 clones, roughly 92% of them seen only once. The data belong to a study of shared clonotypes between healthy human individuals. CDR1 SNHLY and CDR2 FYNNEI come from the germline V gene. V shed 6 bases and J 2 bases; nucleotides not matched to a gene: 10. The CDR3 covers 15 residues. The sequence came from a man younger than 30 in good health. Some clones in this sample may be carry-over from other donors' samples. The sequencing sample was made of naive CD4+ T cells from PBMCs. Regarding subset: CD45RA+ positively selected. The chain carries TRBV2 and TRBJ2-7; 7 bases match TRBD1. CDR3 sequence reads: CASRGSRQGPYEQYF. The CDR3 DNA reads as TGTGCCAGCAGGGGTTCGCGACAGGGCCCCTACGAGCAGTACTTC.